These 4 T cell receptor beta chains were sequenced from one sample in a study of T-cell reconstitution after alpha-beta-depleted transplantation in children. Preparing the TCRbeta library involved the use of unique molecular identifiers. TCRdb ran MiXCR on the PCR reads and lists one entry per CDR3 protein. The sample has 600,000 to 700,000 distinct CDR3 sequences, about 15% seen once. The sample consisted of PBMCs from the stem cell graft donor, taken from the stem cell graft. The receptors were gathered from a human donor who donated a stem cell graft to a child with acute myeloid leukemia.

This chain joins TRBV2 and TRBJ2-3, with a tentative D call TRBD2 (6 bases). The germline V gene encodes CDR1 SNHLY and CDR2 FYNNEI. This CDR3 is built from 15 residues. The V end lost 3 bases, the J end lost 6 bases, and 16 bases lay between the germline ends. The CDR3 spells CASSDGTDGTDTQYF. As DNA, the CDR3 is TGTGCCAGCAGTGATGGGACCGATGGGACTGATACGCAGTATTTT.

This rearrangement joins TRBV27 to TRBJ1-5; possible D gene TRBD1, 6 bases. CDR1 and CDR2 from the germline V gene are MNHEY and SMNVEV (reference sequence). The V end was cut by 6 bases, the J end by 0 bases, with 12 bases between. The CDR3 is made up of 15 amino acids. This CDR3 is CASRTYRDSNQPQHF. In DNA form, the CDR3 reads TGTGCCAGCAGGACCTACAGGGATAGCAATCAGCCCCAGCATTTT.

This clonotype was observed many times. This chain connects TRBV9 to TRBJ1-1; no clear D. The CDR3 runs to 14 residues. Germline V gene sequence: CDR1 SGDLS, CDR2 YYNGEE. Trimming stripped 4 bases from V and 1 base from J, with 11 bases between. In DNA form, the CDR3 reads TGTGCCAGCAGCTCGATGGGAGGGAACACTGAAGCTTTCTTT. Translation: CASSSMGGNTEAFF.

This clonotype was seen ten or more times. V and J are TRBV27 and TRBJ1-2; no reliable D call. From germline, CDR1 is MNHEY and CDR2 SMNVEV (reference sequence). The CDR3 has 13 residues. Trimming shortened V by 5 bases and J by 7 bases, and 14 bases separated the two germline ends. The DNA of the CDR3 is TGTGCCAGCAGTGTCCAGCCCCGGGTTGGCTACACCTTC. Protein product: CASSVQPRVGYTF.